The rows below give T cell receptor beta chains drawn from one sample of a study of blood T cell repertoires in COVID-19. Profiled with immunoSEQ multiplex PCR; TCRdb holds only in-frame clones, not every one. The sample has roughly 200,000 clones; about 87% are singletons. Input material: peripheral blood. The receptor source for this set is a man aged 65 to 79 with acute or convalescent COVID-19. Both conserved end residues are part of each CDR3. The D gene is left open where the match is weak. Clone size is given for some rows only: seen once, a few or many times, or a class if the clone is expanded.

TGTGCCAGCAGTTTAGGGGAGGGGGGCGAGTTCTTC	CASSLGEGGEFF	TRBJ2-1	TRBV12-3/TRBV12-4	-	-
TGCGCCAGCCAAATAGGGGCGGGAGAGAGTTACGAGCAGTACTTC	CASQIGAGESYEQYF	TRBJ2-7	TRBV5-1	once	TRBD2
TGTGCCAGCAGCCAAGATCCCCAAGCGGGCTTTAGCGAGCAGTACTTC	CASSQDPQAGFSEQYF	TRBJ2-7	TRBV4-2	-	-
TGTGCCAGCAGCCAAGTAGGGAGCTCCTACAATGAGCAGTTCTTC	CASSQVGSSYNEQFF	TRBJ2-1	TRBV3-1/TRBV3-2	-	-
TGTGCCAGCTCACCAAGAAACTCGGGGGGGGGCAGACACACTGAAGCTTTCTTT	CASSPRNSGGGRHTEAFF	TRBJ1-1	TRBV18	-	-
TGTGCCAGCAGCCAACTAGGGAGCTCCTACGAGCAGTACTTC	CASSQLGSSYEQYF	TRBJ2-7	TRBV3-1/TRBV3-2	-	-
TGCGCCAGCAGTGATATTGGGCTGGACAGAGGCTGCTACGAGCAGTACTTC	CASSDIGLDRGCYEQYF	TRBJ2-7	TRBV10-1	-	-
TGTGCCAGTAGTCCCCGGACAGGGGGCTTCTACAATGAGCAGTTCTTC	CASSPRTGGFYNEQFF	TRBJ2-1	TRBV19	-	TRBD1
TGTGCCAGCAGCTTCCCGGACAGGGGTTTTCCCGCAGAATTTGATGAGCAGTACTTC	CASSFPDRGFPAEFDEQYF	TRBJ2-7	TRBV7-9	-	TRBD1
TGTGCCAGCAGCTTAGGGGCAGGGGAGAGGGAGACCCAGTACTTC	CASSLGAGERETQYF	TRBJ2-5	TRBV7-3	-	-
TGTGCCAGCATGGGTCAGGGGAACTATGGCTACACCTTC	CASMGQGNYGYTF	TRBJ1-2	TRBV6-5	-	-
TGTGCCAGCTCACCACTTACTAATGAGGTGCAGTACTTC	CASSPLTNEVQYF	TRBJ2-7	TRBV18	-	-
TGTGCCAGCAGTTACGGGAGTTCACCCCTCCACTTT	CASSYGSSPLHF	TRBJ1-6	TRBV6-2/TRBV6-3	many	-
TGTGCCAGCAGCTCTGCCTACGAGCAGTACTTC	CASSSAYEQYF	TRBJ2-7	TRBV7-2	-	-
TGTGCCAGCAGTAACAGGGACAGCAATCAGCCCCAGCATTTT	CASSNRDSNQPQHF	TRBJ1-5	TRBV6-5	-	-
TGTGCCAGCAGTGAATTGTCTAGGGCAGGGATATGGGAGACCCAGTACTTC	CASSELSRAGIWETQYF	TRBJ2-5	TRBV2	-	-
TGTGCCAGCAGCTTATTGATCGGGGAGACTGAAGCTTTCTTT	CASSLLIGETEAFF	TRBJ1-1	TRBV11-2	-	-
TGTGCCAGCAGCTTAGCTCGGGACAGTCCAGGAAGTAGGTTCTTC	CASSLARDSPGSRFF	TRBJ2-1	TRBV7-2	few	TRBD1
TGTGCCAGTAGTGAGTGGGACAGGGGAAGCACCGGGGAGCTGTTTTTT	CASSEWDRGSTGELFF	TRBJ2-2	TRBV19	-	TRBD1
TGCGCCAGCAGCCGGACAGTAAGCACAGATACGCAGTATTTT	CASSRTVSTDTQYF	TRBJ2-3	TRBV4-3	-	-
TGCAGTGCTAGTTATCGGACCGGAGGGGCTGAAGCTTTCTTT	CSASYRTGGAEAFF	TRBJ1-1	TRBV20-1	once	-
TGCGCCAGCAGCCAAGTTCGGACAGGCGCCACCAGCTGGGAAAAACTGTTTTTT	CASSQVRTGATSWEKLFF	TRBJ1-4	TRBV4-3	-	TRBD1
TGTGCCAGCAGTTTACAGGGGACGACGCCCTATGGCTACACCTTC	CASSLQGTTPYGYTF	TRBJ1-2	TRBV27	-	-
TGTGCCAGCAGCTTTACAAGGAGGGAAGCTTCCGAGCAGTACTTC	CASSFTRREASEQYF	TRBJ2-7	TRBV11-2	-	-
TGTGCCATCAGTGCTGGGAGTGAAGCTTTCTTT	CAISAGSEAFF	TRBJ1-1	TRBV10-3	-	-
TGTGCCAGCAGCCCGGCAGGAACTTATAGCAATCAGCCCCAGCATTTT	CASSPAGTYSNQPQHF	TRBJ1-5	TRBV5-5	-	-
TGTGCCAGCTCCTCCATCGGGGAATCGGGTGGGGCCAACGTCCTGACTTTC	CASSSIGESGGANVLTF	TRBJ2-6	TRBV28	-	-
TGTGCCAGCAGTATAATGGCTGAAGAGACCCAGTACTTC	CASSIMAEETQYF	TRBJ2-5	TRBV7-3	-	-
TGTGCCAGCAGCACCGGGACACCCGCCTACGAGCAGTACTTC	CASSTGTPAYEQYF	TRBJ2-7	TRBV2	-	-
TGTGCCAGCAGCTGGGGACAGGGGGCACGGGAGACCCAGTACTTC	CASSWGQGARETQYF	TRBJ2-5	TRBV5-5	-	TRBD1
TGTGCCAGTACCCTAGCGGGAGTGGTAAATGAGCAGTTCTTC	CASTLAGVVNEQFF	TRBJ2-1	TRBV19	-	TRBD2
TGTGCCAGCAGCCAATCAGCGATGGCTGGTGGCTACACCTTC	CASSQSAMAGGYTF	TRBJ1-2	TRBV16	-	-
TGTGCCAGTAGTATAGAGGGGGCCAGGACCGGGGAGCTGTTTTTT	CASSIEGARTGELFF	TRBJ2-2	TRBV19	-	-
TGTGCCAGCAGCTTAGCCTCGCGGAGCGGGAGAACCCACTACGAGCAGTACTTC	CASSLASRSGRTHYEQYF	TRBJ2-7	TRBV11-1	-	TRBD2
TGTGCCAGCAGCCGGGGACACGGGAATCAGCCCCAGCATTTT	CASSRGHGNQPQHF	TRBJ1-5	TRBV9	-	-
TGTGCCAGCAGTTGGACAGGGTACGAGCAGTACTTC	CASSWTGYEQYF	TRBJ2-7	TRBV6-2/TRBV6-3	-	TRBD1
TGTGCCAGCAGGGATCCCCCGGGACAGGGTAAAACAGATACGCAGTATTTT	CASRDPPGQGKTDTQYF	TRBJ2-3	TRBV2	-	TRBD1
TGTGCCAGCAGCTCCGGGACAGGGCCCAATGAGCAGTTCTTC	CASSSGTGPNEQFF	TRBJ2-1	TRBV7-2	-	TRBD1
TGCAGCGTTGATGGGCTAGCGGGAGGGCCCGATTACAATGAGCAGTTCTTC	CSVDGLAGGPDYNEQFF	TRBJ2-1	TRBV29-1	few	TRBD2
TGTGCCAGCAGCCCTCGGACAGGGTATTATGGCACTGAAGCTTTCTTT	CASSPRTGYYGTEAFF	TRBJ1-1	TRBV11-3	many	TRBD1
TGTGCCAGCAGCCCCGACAGGGGCACTCAGCCCCAGCATTTT	CASSPDRGTQPQHF	TRBJ1-5	TRBV7-8	-	TRBD1